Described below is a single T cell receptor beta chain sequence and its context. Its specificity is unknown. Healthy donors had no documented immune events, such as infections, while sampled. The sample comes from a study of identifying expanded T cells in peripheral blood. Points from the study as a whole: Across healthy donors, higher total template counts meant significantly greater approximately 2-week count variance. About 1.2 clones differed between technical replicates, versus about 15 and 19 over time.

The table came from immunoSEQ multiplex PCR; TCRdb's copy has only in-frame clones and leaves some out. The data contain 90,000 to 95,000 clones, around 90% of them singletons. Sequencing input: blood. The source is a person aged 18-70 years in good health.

The CDR3 reads CASSQDRGVSGAHGYTF. The CDR3 DNA follows: TGTGCCAGCAGCCAAGATCGGGGGGTGTCGGGAGCTCATGGCTACACCTTC. The chain links TRBV4-2 to TRBJ1-2; D may be TRBD1 (5 bases). The CDR3 has 17 residues. V dropped 0 bases and J dropped 6 bases, with 20 bases sitting between them. Germline V gene sequence: CDR1 LGHNA, CDR2 YNFKEQ.